One and the same sample provided the 27 T cell receptor beta chains below, sequenced in a study of Ad26.COV2.S vaccination and SARS-CoV-2 variants. The treatment was: around 19 received Ad26.COV2.S at low or high dose, single or two shots; about five received placebo; per-sample allocation not given. The investigators took samples on day 63 after the first vaccine or placebo injection. The method was immunoSEQ multiplex PCR; TCRdb's version includes in-frame clones alone and lacks a portion of them. The sample records 350,000 to 500,000 clones, 90% being singletons. The material sequenced was peripheral blood, taken in a trial of Ad26.COV2.S vaccine versus placebo. Receptors originate from a person between 18 and 65 years old who received the Ad26.COV2.S COVID-19 vaccine or a placebo.

Comment on this clone: The identical CDR3 is also encoded by other nucleotide sequences in the sample. The chain has TRBV7-2 and TRBJ2-7; 13 nucleotides align to TRBD2. CDR3 size: 14 residues. The V gene end was trimmed by 5 bases and the J gene end by 5 bases; junction bases not matched to a gene: 3. Germline V lookup: CDR1 SGHTA, CDR2 FQGNSA. The CDR3 nucleotides are TGTGCCAGCAGCCTCGGACTAGCGGGAGACGAGCAGTACTTC. This gives the protein CASSLGLAGDEQYF.

V usage is TRBV27 and J usage is TRBJ1-2; 9 nucleotides match TRBD1. The CDR3 is made up of 14 amino acids. V shed 0 bases and J 4 bases; nucleotides not matched to a gene: 0. Germline assignment: CDR1 MNHEY and CDR2 SMNVEV (reference sequence). The DNA for the CDR3 is TGTGCCAGCAGTTTATCGGGACAGGGCTATGGCTACACCTTC. Residues: CASSLSGQGYGYTF.

The V gene is TRBV6-4, the J gene TRBJ2-3; 7 bases align to TRBD2. Germline values: CDR1 MRHNA, CDR2 SNTAGT. The CDR3 loop spans 10 amino acids. The CDR3 reads CTAGPDTQYF. CDR3 nucleotide sequence: TGTACAGCGGGACCAGATACGCAGTATTTT.

This chain joins TRBV13 and TRBJ2-7; no clear D. V was clipped by 3 bases and J by 0 bases, with 9 bases between them. This CDR3 comprises 14 residues. CDR1 is PRHDT and CDR2 is FYEKMQ in the germline V gene (reference sequence). The CDR3 reads CASSLLVISYEQYF. DNA of the CDR3: TGTGCCAGCAGCTTGCTTGTAATCTCCTACGAGCAGTACTTC.

The chain couples TRBV29-1 to TRBJ1-4; 11 bases are shared with TRBD1. The CDR3 is 13 residues long. With V trimmed by 6 bases and J by 6 bases, 3 bases remained unmatched. CDR1 and CDR2 (germline): SQVTM, ANQGSEA. The CDR3 region is CSVRDRGYEKLFF. Here the CDR3 DNA reads TGCAGCGTCCGGGACAGGGGGTATGAAAAACTGTTTTTT. Using reference TRBV29-1 and TRBJ1-4 for the parts outside the CDR3, the full variable domain is SAVISQKPSRDICQRGTSLTIQCQVDSQVTMMFWYRQQPGQSLTLIATANQGSEATYESGFVIDKFPISRPNLTFSTLTVSNMSPEDSSIYLCSVRDRGYEKLFFGSGTQLSVL.

J is TRBJ2-3 and V is TRBV27; no definite D call. Germline V gives CDR1 MNHEY, CDR2 SMNVEV (reference sequence). The CDR3 totals 13 residues. V was clipped by 1 base and J by 6 bases, with 8 bases between them. CDR3 coding DNA: TGTGCCAGCAGTTTATTTAGTGGGGATACGCAGTATTTT. Its protein is CASSLFSGDTQYF.

The chain joins TRBV12-3 or TRBV12-4 to TRBJ2-7; D is unclear. The CDR3 consists of 11 residues. Deletions cut 2 bases from V and 6 bases from J, with 5 bases between. CDR3 sequence (DNA): TGTGCCAGCAGTTTATTATCCGAGCAGTACTTC. This codes for CASSLLSEQYF.

The chain combines TRBV27 with TRBJ2-2, with D perhaps TRBD1 or TRBD2 (6 bases each). V shed 4 bases and J shed 6 bases, with 12 bases lying between them. The germline V gene encodes CDR1 MNHEY and CDR2 SMNVEV (reference sequence). There are 14 residues in the CDR3. Here the CDR3 DNA reads TGTGCCAGCAGTTCGCAAGGGGGGCCCGGGGAGCTGTTTTTT. It translates to CASSSQGGPGELFF.

CDR3 amino acids: CASSTRQGWDEEKLFF. DNA for the CDR3: TGTGCCAGCAGTACGCGACAGGGATGGGACGAGGAAAAACTGTTTTTT. V gene TRBV6-6 combines with J gene TRBJ1-4; TRBD1 aligns across 7 bases. The CDR3 contains 16 residues. From germline, CDR1 is MNHNY and CDR2 SVGAGI (reference sequence). The V segment lost 5 bases and the J segment 8 bases; nucleotides outside the gene matches: 14.

This chain uses TRBV11-2 with TRBJ2-2, with 8 positions matching TRBD2. J was trimmed by 3 bases and V by 6 bases; bases with no gene match: 6. Germline CDR1 is SGHAT and CDR2 is FQNNGV. The CDR3 sequence is 15 residues long. The CDR3 spells CASSISGGDTGELFF. Written as DNA, the CDR3 is TGTGCCAGCAGTATCAGCGGGGGAGACACCGGGGAGCTGTTTTTT.

The chain joins TRBV11-2 to TRBJ2-5; 10 positions agree with TRBD1. The J segment lost 2 bases and the V segment lost 4 bases, leaving 7 bases of the junction unmatched. Germline V gene lookup returns CDR1 SGHAT and CDR2 FQNNGV. This CDR3 region has 16 residues. CDR3 sequence: CASSYGTGVSQETQYF. In DNA form, the CDR3 reads TGTGCCAGCAGCTATGGGACAGGGGTTTCTCAAGAGACCCAGTACTTC.

V usage is TRBV25-1 and J usage is TRBJ2-5, with 9 bases fitting TRBD2. Per the germline V gene, CDR1 is MGHDK and CDR2 is SYGVNS. This CDR3 is built from 14 residues. With 4 bases clipped from V and 1 base from J, the junction kept 1 base outside the gene matches. The CDR3 nucleotides are TGTGCCAGCAGTGTAGCGGGGGTCCAAGAGACCCAGTACTTC. Its protein is CASSVAGVQETQYF.

The J gene is TRBJ2-1, the V gene TRBV19; TRBD1 matches at 7 bases. This CDR3 comprises 15 residues. V shed 7 bases and J 0 bases; nucleotides not matched to a gene: 6. CDR1 and CDR2 (germline): LNHDA, SQIVND (reference sequence). This CDR3 is CASTTDRDSYNEQFF. CDR3 bases: TGTGCCAGTACCACAGACAGGGACTCCTACAATGAGCAGTTCTTC.

This clone was seen just once. The chain uses TRBV4-1 and TRBJ1-4, with D maybe TRBD1 (5 bases). The V end was cut by 6 bases, the J end by 4 bases, with 15 bases between. In germline, CDR1 is MGHRA, CDR2 YSYEKL. The CDR3 runs to 15 residues. CDR3 coding DNA: TGCGCCAGCAGTGACCCAGGGATCGGTAATGAAAAACTGTTTTTT. This sequence encodes CASSDPGIGNEKLFF.

The chain carries TRBV12-3 or TRBV12-4 and TRBJ1-1; no reliable D call. V shed 3 bases and J shed 1 base, with 6 bases lying between them. This CDR3 has 13 residues. This chain's CDR3 is CASSFSGNTEAFF. In DNA, the CDR3 is TGTGCCAGCAGTTTCTCCGGGAACACTGAAGCTTTCTTT.

The CDR3 coding sequence is TGTGCCAGCAGCCAAGATGGGCGGCGGGAGGGTCGCTACGAGCAGTACTTC. Protein product: CASSQDGRREGRYEQYF. V gene TRBV14 combines with J gene TRBJ2-7, with 9 positions matching TRBD2. The CDR3 consists of 17 residues. Germline assignment: CDR1 SGHDN and CDR2 FVKESK. V gave up 0 bases and J gave up 3 bases; unmatched junction bases: 9.

J is TRBJ2-7 and V is TRBV29-1; 9 positions agree with TRBD1. The V gene's germline CDR1 is SQVTM and CDR2 ANQGSEA. V shed 4 bases and J 3 bases; nucleotides not matched to a gene: 13. There are 16 residues in the CDR3. The CDR3 nucleotides read TGCAGCGTTGGGACGTGGGTAACAGGGGGCGACTACGAGCAGTACTTC. Protein product: CSVGTWVTGGDYEQYF.

This clone turned up a few times. V is TRBV14 and J is TRBJ2-1; D possibly uses TRBD1 or TRBD2 (5 bases each). CDR1 SGHDN and CDR2 FVKESK come from the germline V gene. Trimming left V 6 bases short and J 6 bases short, with 21 bases between. The CDR3 totals 16 residues. DNA of the CDR3: TGTGCCAGCAGTAATCAGTCGCCGTTGGGGACCAATGAGCAGTTCTTC. Translated, it gives CASSNQSPLGTNEQFF.

The chain uses TRBV9 and TRBJ2-3, with TRBD1 identical over 10 bases. The CDR3 is 14 residues long. Germline CDR1 reads SGDLS; CDR2 reads YYNGEE. The trim removed 0 bases at V and 9 bases at J, leaving 4 bases unmatched. The CDR3 DNA reads TGTGCCAGCAGCGTAGGTGGGACAGGGGAAACGCAGTATTTT. Protein: CASSVGGTGETQYF.

The rearrangement uses TRBV7-6 and TRBJ2-3; D is undetermined. Trimming cost V 3 bases and J 3 bases, with 7 bases left between them. The CDR3 extends over 13 amino acids. The germline V gene encodes CDR1 SGHVS and CDR2 FNYEAQ. In nucleotides, the CDR3 is TGTGCCAGCAGCTTCTCGCGGACAGATACGCAGTATTTT. Translated, it gives CASSFSRTDTQYF. The variable domain in full, completed from reference TRBV7-6 and TRBJ2-3, reads GAGVSQSPRYKVTKRGQDVALRCDPISGHVSLYWYRQALGQGPEFLTYFNYEAQQDKSGLPNDRFSAERPEGSISTLTIQRTEQRDSAMYRCASSFSRTDTQYFGPGTRLTVL.

The chain uses TRBV20-1 and TRBJ2-4; a weak D match, TRBD1 (5 bases). Germline V gene sequence: CDR1 DFQATT, CDR2 SNEGSKA (reference sequence). Trimming took off 3 bases at V and 16 bases at J, with 25 bases between the two ends. The CDR3 spans 14 residues. The CDR3 nucleotides read TGCAGTGCTAGTCGGGTCGTCGACAGTCACCCCCGCTACTTC. It translates to CSASRVVDSHPRYF.

Only one count was recorded for this clone. The V call is TRBV25-1, the J call TRBJ2-3; D gene unclear. CDR1 and CDR2 (germline): MGHDK, SYGVNS. V was clipped by 3 bases and J by 9 bases, with 7 bases between them. The CDR3 consists of 11 residues. CDR3 protein: CASSDYGTQYF. CDR3 coding DNA: TGTGCCAGCAGTGACTATGGGACGCAGTATTTT.

V gene TRBV20-1 combines with J gene TRBJ1-6; D is unresolved. Deletions cut 3 bases from V and 5 bases from J, with 8 bases between. This CDR3 region has 13 residues. Germline-derived CDR1 and CDR2 are DFQATT and SNEGSKA (reference sequence). In DNA form, the CDR3 reads TGCAGTGCTAGTGGGCAGAATAATTCACCCCTCCACTTT. Translation: CSASGQNNSPLHF.

The rearrangement links TRBV2 to TRBJ2-5; TRBD1 agrees at 10 bases. CDR3 size: 14 residues. V lost 6 bases to trimming and J lost 5 bases; unmatched junction nucleotides: 6. Per germline, CDR1 SNHLY and CDR2 FYNNEI. CDR3 in DNA: TGTGCCAGCAGCGCTGGGACAGGGGTCGAGACCCAGTACTTC. Amino acids: CASSAGTGVETQYF.

This chain links TRBV6-5 with TRBJ1-2; D not certain. In germline, CDR1 is MNHEY, CDR2 SVGAGI. With 2 bases removed from V and 6 bases from J, the gap between germline ends came to 10 bases. The CDR3 is 13 residues long. The CDR3 loop is CASSYGVRNGYTF. CDR3 nucleotide sequence: TGTGCCAGCAGTTACGGGGTCAGGAATGGCTACACCTTC.

Comments on this clone: The junction departs from germline at one end; a sequencing error may be responsible. The chain carries TRBV7-7 and TRBJ2-7; no definite D call. The CDR3 runs 13 residues. Germline CDR1 SSHAT, CDR2 FNYEAQ (reference sequence). CDR3 protein: CASSPKDRYEQYF. The CDR3, as DNA: TGTGCTAGCAGCCCTAAAGACCGATACGAGCAGTACTTC.

V usage is TRBV10-3 and J usage is TRBJ2-5; 12 bases are a match to TRBD2. Trimming at V came to 4 bases and at J to 5 bases, leaving 14 bases not matched to a gene. Per the germline V gene, CDR1 is ENHRY and CDR2 is SYGVKD. The CDR3 loop spans 18 amino acids. For the CDR3, the DNA is TGTGCCATCAGTGCCCTAAGTGGACTAGCGGGAAGTGTGGAGACCCAGTACTTC. Its translation is CAISALSGLAGSVETQYF.